This T cell receptor beta chain was obtained from a study of radiation and T cells in renal cell carcinoma. There are a few counts of this clone. Its antigen remains unknown. At one end the junction does not follow the germline gene, possibly because of a read error. TCRdb's copy holds only in-frame clones and misses some; the assay was immunoSEQ multiplex PCR. The table lists approximately 61,000 clones, roughly 79% of them singletons. Regarding the study as a whole: No pretreatment tumor biopsies were available for baseline clonotypes. Top tumor clonotypes rose in blood 2 weeks post-radiation, then contracted.

The sample's time point: blood 2 weeks post-SBRT. Sample treatment: 15 Gy SBRT to primary tumor, nephrectomy 4 weeks later. Radiation-treated patients gave blood at baseline, week 2 and week 4. This CDR3 comprises 14 residues. Germline CDR1 is MNHNY and CDR2 is SVGAGI (reference sequence). The specimen was blood, collected from a patient whose treatment included radiotherapy and nephrectomy. The chain employs TRBV6-6 and TRBJ2-3; 7 nucleotides line up with TRBD2. The sequence was obtained from a man in his fifties or sixties with renal cell carcinoma. DNA of the CDR3: TGTGCCACCTCCCGCACGACTAGCACGGATACGCAGTATTTT. This sequence encodes CATSRTTSTDTQYF.